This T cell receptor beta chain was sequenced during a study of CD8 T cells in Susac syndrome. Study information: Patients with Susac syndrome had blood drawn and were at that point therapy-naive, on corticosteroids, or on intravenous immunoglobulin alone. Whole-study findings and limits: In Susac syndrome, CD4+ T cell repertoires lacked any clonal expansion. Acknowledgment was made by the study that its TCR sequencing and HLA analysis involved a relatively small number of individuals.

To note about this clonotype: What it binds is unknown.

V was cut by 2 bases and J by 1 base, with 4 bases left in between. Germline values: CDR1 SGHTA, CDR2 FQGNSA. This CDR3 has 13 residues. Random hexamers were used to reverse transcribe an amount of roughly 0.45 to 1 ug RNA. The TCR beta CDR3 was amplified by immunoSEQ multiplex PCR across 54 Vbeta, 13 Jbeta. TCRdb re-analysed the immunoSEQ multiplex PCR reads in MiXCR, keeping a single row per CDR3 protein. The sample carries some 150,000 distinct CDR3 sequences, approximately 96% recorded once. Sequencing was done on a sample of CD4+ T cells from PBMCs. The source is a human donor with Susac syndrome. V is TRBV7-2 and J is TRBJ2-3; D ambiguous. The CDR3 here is CASSLWGTDTQYF. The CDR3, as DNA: TGTGCCAGCAGCTTATGGGGCACAGATACGCAGTATTTT.